The 4 T cell receptor beta chains below all came from one sample that was sequenced in a study of CD8+CD57+ T cells in acquired aplastic anemia. Patients picked for sequencing had shown CD8+CD57+ cell expansion detected by flow cytometry. Investigators profiled TCR beta VDJ and CDR3 from genomic DNA template. Using its own MiXCR run on the reads, TCRdb lists one record per CDR3 protein. The sample comprises some 180,000 distinct CDR3 sequences, more than 60% of which are singletons, and about 44% rests with the top ten. Material for sequencing was sorted CD4+, CD8+, or CD8+CD57+ T cells (not recorded which) from PBMCs. The receptors were gathered from a human donor with aplastic anemia.

The CDR3 nucleotides are TGTGCCAGCAGCTTATCCTCTGGGGGACACGGGGCCAACGTCCTGACTTTC. It yields the protein CASSLSSGGHGANVLTF. The rearrangement joins TRBV7-3 to TRBJ2-6; TRBD1 might be the D (6 bases). V lost 2 bases and J 4 bases, leaving 15 bases between the germline ends. The CDR3 is 17 residues long. CDR1 and CDR2 (germline): SGHTA, FQGTGA.

In this sample, this clonotype turned up many times. The CDR3 DNA sequence: TGTGCCAGCAGTGATGAATCCTCCGGTGCCCAGCATTTT. This gives the protein CASSDESSGAQHF. This chain uses TRBV6-1 with TRBJ1-5, with unresolved D. The CDR3 covers 13 residues. Per the germline V gene, CDR1 is MNHNS and CDR2 is SASEGT. The V end lost 3 bases, the J end lost 11 bases, and 14 bases lay between the germline ends.

V and J are TRBV10-3 and TRBJ2-5; D gene unclear. The CDR3 covers 14 residues. V was trimmed by 4 bases and J by 7 bases, leaving 16 bases between them. The germline V gene encodes CDR1 ENHRY and CDR2 SYGVKD. In DNA, the CDR3 is TGTGCCATCAGTGGGAAGGGTGAGATTGGGACCCAGTACTTC. Translating it yields CAISGKGEIGTQYF.

The chain joins TRBV7-2 to TRBJ2-5; TRBD2 agrees at 7 bases. The CDR3 is made up of 14 amino acids. Trimming took 4 bases from V and 2 from J; bases not matched to a gene: 4. Germline V gene lookup returns CDR1 SGHTA and CDR2 FQGNSA. CDR3 residues: CASSSGLVQETQYF. CDR3 nucleotides: TGTGCCAGCAGCTCCGGACTAGTTCAAGAGACCCAGTACTTC.